The 26 T cell receptor beta chains below come from one sample, sequenced in a study of neurological immune-mediated disorders. MiXCR, applied by TCRdb to the 5' RACE reads, yields one record per CDR3 protein. The table records some 27,000 distinct CDR3 sequences, approximately 24% of them present only once. Sequencing was carried out using CD4+ T cells from blood. These receptors all come from a man between 50 and 59 years old with HTLV-1-associated myelopathy (HAM/TSP).

There are many counts of this clonotype. This chain links TRBV12-3 or TRBV12-4 with TRBJ1-5, with D possibly matching TRBD1 (5 bases). The CDR3 extends over 14 amino acids. V lost 6 bases to trimming and J lost 3 bases, with 12 bases between them. The CDR3, as DNA: TGTGCCAGCAGCCCCGGACACTCCAATCAGCCCCAGCATTTT. It encodes CASSPGHSNQPQHF.

This clonotype occurred many times. J is TRBJ2-1 and V is TRBV5-6; D tentatively fits TRBD1 or TRBD2 (6 bases each). Per the germline V gene, CDR1 is SGHDT and CDR2 is YYEEEE. This CDR3 is 17 amino acids long. The germline V and J ends were trimmed by 2 bases and 5 bases, with 20 bases remaining between them. The CDR3 nucleotides read TGTGCCAGCAGCTTAGGACCGGGGGCTAGCGCTGACAATGAGCAGTTCTTC. Protein product: CASSLGPGASADNEQFF.

This clonotype was detected ten times or more. V usage is TRBV5-1 and J usage is TRBJ2-1; 14 nucleotides align to TRBD2. CDR3 length equals 19 residues. Germline V gene sequence: CDR1 SGHRS, CDR2 YFSETQ. The V and J ends lost 3 bases and 3 bases, in that order; junction bases with no gene match: 11. The chain's CDR3 is CASSSDTRLAGGHYNEQFF. The CDR3 DNA follows: TGCGCCAGCAGCTCGGACACTCGACTAGCGGGAGGGCACTACAATGAGCAGTTCTTC.

At least ten counts were recorded for this clonotype. V and J are TRBV18 and TRBJ2-5, with D tentatively TRBD1 (5 bases). V was cut by 1 base and J by 5 bases, with 11 bases left in between. This CDR3 comprises 14 residues. The germline gives CDR1 KGHSH, CDR2 LQKENI. CDR3 amino acids: CASSPRSGAETQYF. The CDR3 DNA reads TGTGCCAGCTCACCACGGTCTGGGGCGGAGACCCAGTACTTC.

This clonotype showed up many times. This chain uses TRBV20-1 with TRBJ1-4; TRBD1 is a possible D gene (6 bases). CDR3 length equals 15 residues. Deletions cut 2 bases from V and 12 bases from J, with 22 bases between. The germline gives CDR1 DFQATT, CDR2 SNEGSKA (reference sequence). The CDR3 DNA is TGCAGTGCTAGAAAGCCCGGGACATCCTCGAGGGAACTGTTTTTT. Translation gives CSARKPGTSSRELFF.

The table lists this clonotype with many counts. V usage is TRBV7-2 and J usage is TRBJ2-7; 9 bases are a match to TRBD2. Germline V lookup: CDR1 SGHTA, CDR2 FQGNSA. This CDR3 comprises 15 residues. The V and J ends lost 1 base and 6 bases, in that order; junction bases with no gene match: 7. Here the CDR3 DNA reads TGTGCCAGCAGCTTAGGACTAGCGGAGCCTCGCGAGCAGTACTTC. Translated: CASSLGLAEPREQYF.

J is TRBJ2-7 and V is TRBV9; D tentatively fits TRBD1 or TRBD2 (6 bases each). Germline V gene sequence: CDR1 SGDLS, CDR2 YYNGEE. With 10 bases removed from V and 6 bases from J, the gap between germline ends came to 17 bases. CDR3 length: 12 residues. The CDR3: CAGGSGAGEQYF. CDR3 bases: TGTGCCGGTGGGTCGGGGGCAGGCGAGCAGTACTTC. Together with reference TRBV9 and TRBJ2-7, the CDR3 gives the full variable domain: DSGVTQTPKHLITATGQRVTLRCSPRSGDLSVYWYQQSLDQGLQFLIQYYNGEERAKGNILERFSAQQFPDLHSELNLSSLELGDSALYFCAGGSGAGEQYFGPGTRLTVT.

The chain combines TRBV5-6 with TRBJ2-3; D possibly corresponds to TRBD1 (5 bases). CDR3 length: 17 residues. The V end lost 1 base, the J end lost 0 bases, and 15 bases lay between the germline ends. Germline V gene sequence: CDR1 SGHDT, CDR2 YYEEEE. DNA for the CDR3: TGTGCCAGCAGCTTGCTCCTGACAGAGGCTAGCACAGATACGCAGTATTTT. This codes for CASSLLLTEASTDTQYF. The complete variable domain, with remaining parts taken from reference TRBV5-6 and TRBJ2-3, reads DAGVTQSPTHLIKTRGQQVTLRCSPKSGHDTVSWYQQALGQGPQFIFQYYEEEERQRGNFPDRFSGHQFPNYSSELNVNALLLGDSALYLCASSLLLTEASTDTQYFGPGTRLTVL.

This clonotype occurred many times. The V gene is TRBV5-1, the J gene TRBJ2-1; tentative D call: TRBD1 (5 bases). Germline CDR1 and CDR2: SGHRS and YFSETQ. CDR3 size: 14 residues. Trimming cost V 0 bases and J 6 bases, with 10 bases left between them. DNA of the CDR3: TGCGCCAGCAGCTTGGACCCAGGGCTCAATGAGCAGTTCTTC. Translated: CASSLDPGLNEQFF.

This clonotype was observed many times. V usage is TRBV7-3 and J usage is TRBJ1-6; D gene uncertain. With 5 bases removed from V and 5 bases from J, the gap between germline ends came to 13 bases. The CDR3 loop spans 15 amino acids. Germline CDR1 SGHTA, CDR2 FQGTGA. The CDR3 sequence is CASSQGNTDNSPLHF. For the CDR3, the DNA is TGTGCCAGCAGCCAAGGAAACACAGATAATTCACCCCTCCACTTT.

The chain links TRBV15 to TRBJ1-2; maybe TRBD1 (5 bases). Per germline, CDR1 LNHNV and CDR2 YYDKDF (reference sequence). The CDR3 totals 13 residues. Trimming cost V 6 bases and J 9 bases, with 17 bases left between them. The chain's CDR3 is CATRRPNQGSYTF. In DNA, the CDR3 is TGTGCCACCAGAAGACCCAATCAGGGTAGCTACACCTTC.

This clonotype came up many times. The chain recombines TRBV7-6 with TRBJ2-7; a possible D gene is TRBD2 (6 bases). Trimming took off 5 bases at V and 3 bases at J, with 17 bases between the two ends. Germline lookup yields CDR1 SGHVS and CDR2 FNYEAQ. The CDR3 covers 15 residues. CDR3 sequence (DNA): TGTGCCAGCAGCCGGGACTCAACGGGCGACTACGAGCAGTACTTC. Protein sequence: CASSRDSTGDYEQYF.

This clonotype was seen a single time. The J gene is TRBJ1-6, the V gene TRBV12-3 or TRBV12-4, with 9 bases aligning to TRBD1. Trimming at V came to 1 base and at J to 9 bases, leaving 7 bases not matched to a gene. This CDR3 contains 16 residues. The CDR3 region has the DNA TGTGCCAGCAGTTTAGAGACCGGGACAGGGACTTCACCCCTCCACTTT. Protein product: CASSLETGTGTSPLHF.

This clonotype was seen many times. The V call is TRBV7-8, the J call TRBJ1-3; TRBD1 matches 8 bases. The ends lost 1 base at V and 0 bases at J; junction bases unmatched: 5. Germline CDR1 reads SGHVS; CDR2 reads FQNEAQ. The CDR3 totals 17 residues. The CDR3 region is CASSLEGTGVSGNTIYF. CDR3 coding DNA: TGTGCCAGCAGCTTAGAAGGGACAGGAGTCTCTGGAAACACCATATATTTT.

This clonotype was counted ten times or more. The chain recombines TRBV12-3 or TRBV12-4 with TRBJ2-2, with D unclear. The CDR3 has 16 residues. V was cut by 5 bases and J by 0 bases, with 13 bases left in between. CDR3 nucleotides: TGTGCCAGCAGTCGACGCATGACGGCGAACACCGGGGAGCTGTTTTTT. Translating it yields CASSRRMTANTGELFF.

This clonotype was seen ten or more times. The rearrangement uses TRBV7-2 and TRBJ1-2, with 7 bases matching TRBD1. The germline gives CDR1 SGHTA, CDR2 FQGNSA. V dropped 2 bases and J dropped 8; count of bases not matched to a gene: 8. The CDR3 sequence is 14 residues long. This chain's CDR3 is CASSLLRGSGGYTF. CDR3 DNA: TGTGCCAGCAGCTTACTCAGGGGGTCTGGGGGCTACACCTTC.

Concerning this clonotype itself: One end of the junction varies from germline; a read error may be responsible. This chain uses TRBV5-1 with TRBJ1-1, with 7 bases lining up with TRBD1. The CDR3 has 15 residues. Germline CDR1 and CDR2: SGHRS and YFSETQ. The CDR3, as DNA: TGCGTCAGCAGCTCCTCAGGGGGGGGGCGCACTGAAGCTTTCTTT. Translated, it gives CVSSSSGGGRTEAFF.

This sequence joins TRBV5-1 and TRBJ2-2, with no clear D. V lost 4 bases and J lost 5, with 15 bases in between. CDR1 and CDR2 from the germline V gene are SGHRS and YFSETQ. There are 15 residues in the CDR3. CDR3 in amino acids: CASSSHRGTTGELFF. The CDR3 bases are TGCGCCAGCAGCAGCCACCGCGGAACAACCGGGGAGCTGTTTTTT.

The sample holds many counts of this clonotype. This chain uses TRBV5-1 with TRBJ2-7, with 7 positions matching TRBD1. This CDR3 is 14 amino acids long. J lost 2 bases, V lost 1 base, and 3 bases had no gene match. The germline gives CDR1 SGHRS, CDR2 YFSETQ. CDR3 sequence (DNA): TGCGCCAGCAGCTTGCAAGGGGGCCCCTACGAGCAGTACTTC. Translation gives CASSLQGGPYEQYF.

In its sample, this clonotype was seen many times. The chain employs TRBV5-1 and TRBJ2-5; D remains unclear. The CDR3 runs to 14 residues. CDR1 and CDR2 (germline): SGHRS, YFSETQ. Trimming cost V 7 bases and J 0 bases, with 13 bases left between them. CDR3 DNA sequence: TGCGCCAGCGGCCCCGACGGGTACCAAGAGACCCAGTACTTC. It is translated as CASGPDGYQETQYF.

This clonotype was observed many times. The chain recombines TRBV12-3 or TRBV12-4 with TRBJ2-3; tentatively, D is TRBD2 (6 bases). The CDR3 consists of 12 residues. V lost 8 bases, J lost 5 bases, and 11 bases lay in between. In DNA form, the CDR3 reads TGTGCCAGCGGAGGGCTGGGAGATACGCAGTATTTT. As protein: CASGGLGDTQYF.

This clonotype was seen ten or more times. Given a much more abundant clone one base away, this may be a read error. The chain couples TRBV14 to TRBJ1-1, with D perhaps TRBD1 (5 bases). Trimming pared 3 bases from V and 8 bases from J, leaving 16 bases between. The CDR3 totals 14 residues. Germline-derived CDR1 and CDR2 are SGHDN and FVKESK. The CDR3 DNA reads as TGTGCCAGCAGCCAGGGGGGGACCACCGGGGAAGCTTTCTTT. Amino acid sequence: CASSQGGTTGEAFF.

V usage is TRBV10-3 and J usage is TRBJ2-3; D not certain. CDR1 and CDR2 (germline): ENHRY, SYGVKD. The CDR3 has 12 amino acids. With 10 bases removed from V and 7 bases from J, the gap between germline ends came to 15 bases. The CDR3 spells CATLENQHTQYF. CDR3 in DNA: TGTGCCACCCTGGAAAATCAGCATACGCAGTATTTT.

This clonotype was picked up many times. The gene calls are TRBV5-1 and TRBJ2-7, with 13 bases fitting TRBD2. This CDR3 contains 15 residues. The J segment lost 1 base and the V segment lost 4 bases, leaving 2 bases of the junction unmatched. Germline CDR1 SGHRS, CDR2 YFSETQ. CDR3 coding DNA: TGCGCCAGCAGCCGGGGACTAGCGGGATCCTACGAGCAGTACTTC. Protein product: CASSRGLAGSYEQYF. The full variable domain, completed using reference TRBV5-1 and TRBJ2-7, is KAGVTQTPRYLIKTRGQQVTLSCSPISGHRSVSWYQQTPGQGLQFLFEYFSETQRNKGNFPGRFSGRQFSNSRSEMNVSTLELGDSALYLCASSRGLAGSYEQYFGPGTRLTVT.

This clonotype was observed many times. V is TRBV15 and J is TRBJ1-5, with 8 bases matching TRBD1. The CDR3 length is 14 residues. The germline V gene has CDR1 LNHNV and CDR2 YYDKDF (reference sequence). Unmatched junction bases numbered 7, after V lost 5 bases and J lost 7 bases. CDR3 loop: CATSPRQGRQPQHF. DNA of the CDR3: TGTGCCACCAGCCCAAGACAGGGGAGGCAGCCCCAGCATTTT.

This clonotype was counted at least ten times. This chain uses TRBV5-1 with TRBJ2-1; D is perhaps TRBD1 (5 bases). The CDR3 sequence is 14 residues long. Between the trimmed V and J ends, which lost 3 bases and 0 bases, there was a span of 7 bases. Germline loops: CDR1 SGHRS, CDR2 YFSETQ. CDR3 amino acids: CASSSGHSYNEQFF. CDR3 sequence (DNA): TGCGCCAGCAGCTCCGGACACTCCTACAATGAGCAGTTCTTC.